The 30 T cell receptor beta chains in this list originate from one sample, sequenced in a study of patients and donors after allogeneic stem cell transplantation. Each CDR3 protein is one row after TCRdb ran MiXCR on the RT-PCR reads. The sample has some 880,000 distinct CDR3 sequences; approximately 19% are singletons. Sequencing was performed on blood, either unsorted or a sorted T cell fraction (not recorded which). The receptors come from a human donor who was either an allogeneic HSCT recipient or a stem cell or donor lymphocyte infusion donor (not recorded which). It is not recorded whose cells these are; they may come from a transplant donor.

This clonotype was recorded a few times. The genes are TRBV21-1 and TRBJ2-4; the table's D call TRBD1 went unverified against the DNA. TRBV21-1 is classified as a pseudogene. The CDR3 is 16 amino acids. The CDR3 loop is CASSKARPLAKNIQYF. The CDR3 region has the DNA TGTGCCAGCAGCAAAGCCCGTCCCCTAGCCAAAAACATTCAGTACTTC.

In this sample, this clonotype turned up a few times. The chain employs TRBV6-1 and TRBJ1-5, with D maybe TRBD1 (5 bases). This CDR3 is built from 13 residues. The V gene lost 6 bases and the J gene lost 7 bases, with 13 bases spanning the gap. Germline V gene sequence: CDR1 MNHNS, CDR2 SASEGT. The CDR3 DNA follows: TGTGCCAGCAGCCGGGGCCCTAGACAGCCCCAGCATTTT. Translation: CASSRGPRQPQHF.

This clonotype occurred many times. The chain combines TRBV5-6 with TRBJ2-2, with D maybe TRBD1 (5 bases). The CDR3 extends over 13 amino acids. Germline lookup yields CDR1 SGHDT and CDR2 YYEEEE. The V and J ends lost 3 bases and 5 bases respectively, with 8 bases between them. Here the CDR3 DNA reads TGTGCCAGCAGCTCAAGACAGACCGGGGAGCTGTTTTTT. It encodes CASSSRQTGELFF.

The V call is TRBV12-5, the J call TRBJ2-2; D is unresolved. The germline CDR1 and CDR2 sequences are LGHNT and FRNRAP. V was cut by 0 bases and J by 6 bases, with 8 bases left in between. The CDR3 runs 14 residues. CDR3 sequence reads: CASGLVLEAGELFF. CDR3 nucleotide sequence: TGTGCTAGTGGTTTGGTACTCGAGGCCGGGGAGCTGTTTTTT.

The V gene is TRBV11-2, the J gene TRBJ1-4; D ambiguous. V lost 4 bases to trimming and J lost 7 bases, with 13 bases between them. There are 14 residues in the CDR3. The V gene's germline CDR1 is SGHAT and CDR2 FQNNGV. This chain's CDR3 is CASSSGVKAEKLFF. The CDR3 DNA reads as TGTGCCAGCAGCTCCGGGGTAAAAGCTGAAAAACTGTTTTTT.

The V gene is TRBV12-3 or TRBV12-4, the J gene TRBJ2-3; D possibly corresponds to TRBD2 (5 bases). The CDR3 consists of 12 residues. V lost 4 bases and J 5 bases, leaving 7 bases between the germline ends. This chain's CDR3 is CASSYREDTQYF. In DNA, the CDR3 is TGTGCCAGCAGTTATCGGGAAGATACGCAGTATTTT.

In this sample, this clonotype turned up a few times. The rearrangement joins TRBV6-1 to TRBJ1-6, with 8 bases aligning to TRBD1. This CDR3 is built from 14 residues. V was pared by 7 bases and J by 4 bases, with 3 bases of the junction left unmatched. CDR1 MNHNS and CDR2 SASEGT come from the germline V gene. In nucleotides, the CDR3 is TGTGCCAGCATTGGACAGGGTTATAATTCACCCCTCCACTTT. It yields the protein CASIGQGYNSPLHF.

The chain recombines TRBV29-1 with TRBJ1-1; D perhaps matches TRBD1 (5 bases). CDR3 length equals 14 residues. V was clipped by 4 bases and J by 3 bases, with 15 bases between them. Germline V lookup: CDR1 SQVTM, CDR2 ANQGSEA. The CDR3 bases are TGCAGCGTTGGAGGGTTGCGGGGGGACACTGAAGCTTTCTTT. This codes for CSVGGLRGDTEAFF. Full variable domain (remainder filled in from reference TRBV29-1 and TRBJ1-1): SAVISQKPSRDICQRGTSLTIQCQVDSQVTMMFWYRQQPGQSLTLIATANQGSEATYESGFVIDKFPISRPNLTFSTLTVSNMSPEDSSIYLCSVGGLRGDTEAFFGQGTRLTVV.

The chain has TRBV10-3 and TRBJ2-5, with D tentatively TRBD2 (6 bases). With 3 bases removed from V and 4 bases from J, the gap between germline ends came to 12 bases. The germline gives CDR1 ENHRY, CDR2 SYGVKD. This CDR3 has 14 amino acids. The CDR3 DNA sequence: TGTGCCATCAGTGACGGGGGAGGAGGAGAGACCCAGTACTTC. Translated, it gives CAISDGGGGETQYF.

This clonotype was seen only a few times. The V gene is TRBV24-1, the J gene TRBJ1-5; D is uncertain. In germline, CDR1 is KGHDR, CDR2 SFDVKD. Trimming pared 5 bases from V and 2 bases from J, leaving 6 bases between. This CDR3 is built from 13 residues. This CDR3 reads CATSGYGNQPQHF. CDR3 nucleotide sequence: TGTGCCACCAGTGGCTACGGCAATCAGCCCCAGCATTTT.

The chain links TRBV20-1 to TRBJ2-5, with D tentatively TRBD1 (7 bases). This CDR3 comprises 14 residues. Trimming cost V 7 bases and J 5 bases, with 20 bases left between them. Germline CDR1 is DFQATT and CDR2 is SNEGSKA (reference sequence). The CDR3 DNA reads TGCAGTGGACAGGGCGGGGATGGTTGGGAGACCCAGTACTTC. Translation: CSGQGGDGWETQYF.

This chain links TRBV18 with TRBJ1-2; D not certain. The CDR3 totals 13 residues. Germline CDR1 KGHSH, CDR2 LQKENI. V was trimmed by 1 base and J by 3 bases, leaving 6 bases between them. The CDR3 nucleotides read TGTGCCAGCTCACCACAGCCGGACTATGGCTACACCTTC. As protein: CASSPQPDYGYTF.

The chain carries TRBV27 and TRBJ2-7, with TRBD1 identical over 8 bases. Germline V gives CDR1 MNHEY, CDR2 SMNVEV (reference sequence). The length of the CDR3 is 15 residues. Losses at the gene ends were 6 bases for V and 5 bases for J; bases not matched to a gene: 12. In nucleotides, the CDR3 is TGTGCCAGCAGGGCCCGGACAGGGAGTATGAACGAGCAGTACTTC. It yields the protein CASRARTGSMNEQYF.

The chain links TRBV5-1 to TRBJ2-5; the match to TRBD1 covers 10 bases. Germline V gene data show CDR1 as SGHRS and CDR2 as YFSETQ. After removal of 2 bases from V and 6 bases from J, the junction contained 10 bases not matched to a gene. The CDR3 consists of 16 residues. The CDR3 coding sequence is TGCGCCAGCAGCTTCTCCCGGACAGGGGGAAAGCAGACCCAGTACTTC. Its protein product is CASSFSRTGGKQTQYF.

The rearrangement links TRBV28 to TRBJ2-5; TRBD1 aligns across 9 bases. The ends lost 4 bases at V and 2 bases at J; junction bases unmatched: 23. Germline V lookup: CDR1 MDHEN, CDR2 SYDVKM. The CDR3 has 21 residues. CDR3 sequence (DNA): TGTGCCAGCAGTTGGGCCATCCTCGGACAGGGGACTGAAGAGTCGCAAGAGACCCAGTACTTC. Encoded protein: CASSWAILGQGTEESQETQYF.

The chain employs TRBV5-1 and TRBJ2-7, with a tentative D call TRBD2 (5 bases). The germline V gene encodes CDR1 SGHRS and CDR2 YFSETQ. This CDR3 has 15 amino acids. V lost 2 bases and J lost 7, with 19 bases in between. CDR3 residues: CASSLGLTNLLEQYF. CDR3 nucleotide sequence: TGCGCCAGCAGCTTAGGACTGACTAACCTCTTGGAGCAGTACTTC.

The chain joins TRBV7-9 to TRBJ1-2, with TRBD1 identical over 7 bases. Germline CDR1 reads SEHNR; CDR2 reads FQNEAQ (reference sequence). This CDR3 contains 15 residues. V shed 4 bases and J 8 bases; nucleotides not matched to a gene: 13. CDR3 in amino acids: CASSSLRQGTRGYTF. CDR3 sequence (DNA): TGTGCCAGCAGCTCCTTAAGACAGGGAACCCGAGGCTACACCTTC.

This chain uses TRBV12-3 or TRBV12-4 with TRBJ2-5; a weak D match, TRBD1 (5 bases). The CDR3 contains 15 residues. Trimming stripped 6 bases from V and 7 bases from J, with 21 bases between. The CDR3 protein is CASRKQERHQGTQYF. CDR3 DNA sequence: TGTGCCAGCAGGAAACAGGAACGGCACCAGGGGACCCAGTACTTC.

The CDR3 protein is CASSLAADAGGYTF. CDR3 coding DNA: TGTGCCAGCAGCTTAGCTGCAGATGCGGGAGGCTACACCTTC. This chain joins TRBV7-9 and TRBJ1-2; no reliable D call. Deletions cut 0 bases from V and 8 bases from J, with 13 bases between. Germline values: CDR1 SEHNR, CDR2 FQNEAQ (reference sequence). The CDR3 runs 14 residues. The whole variable domain, remainder taken from reference TRBV7-9 and TRBJ1-2, is DTGVSQNPRHKITKRGQNVTFRCDPISEHNRLYWYRQTLGQGPEFLTYFQNEAQLEKSRLLSDRFSAERPKGSFSTLEIQRTEQGDSAMYLCASSLAADAGGYTFGSGTRLTVV.

This clonotype appeared many times. The chain recombines TRBV4-3 with TRBJ2-2, with D tentatively TRBD1 or TRBD2 (6 bases each). The length of the CDR3 is 15 residues. Germline assignment: CDR1 LGHNA and CDR2 YSLEER. V was shortened by 4 bases and J by 5 bases, with 14 bases between the two germline ends. The CDR3 bases are TGCGCCAGCAGCCCCTTAGGGGGGCGAACCGGGGAGCTGTTTTTT. The encoded protein is CASSPLGGRTGELFF.

The chain joins TRBV20-1 to TRBJ2-5, with a tentative D call TRBD2 (6 bases). Germline lookup yields CDR1 DFQATT and CDR2 SNEGSKA (reference sequence). This CDR3 spans 16 amino acids. Trimming stripped 2 bases from V and 2 bases from J, with 18 bases between. The CDR3 coding sequence is TGCAGTGCTAGACCGACTATGGACTACGGACAAGAGACCCAGTACTTC. It specifies CSARPTMDYGQETQYF.

The rearrangement uses TRBV6-2 or TRBV6-3 and TRBJ2-3; 7 nucleotides line up with TRBD2. CDR3 length: 16 residues. V lost 5 bases to trimming and J lost 0 bases; unmatched junction nucleotides: 8. CDR1 is MNHEY and CDR2 is SVGEGT in the germline V gene. CDR3 amino acids: CASSTVAGPSTDTQYF. CDR3 DNA: TGTGCCAGCAGTACCGTAGCGGGCCCTAGCACAGATACGCAGTATTTT.

J is TRBJ2-3 and V is TRBV7-8; 8 positions match TRBD2. The CDR3 contains 12 residues. The V and J ends lost 7 bases and 15 bases, in that order; junction bases with no gene match: 12. Looked up from germline, CDR1 is SGHVS and CDR2 is FQNEAQ. The CDR3 coding sequence is TGTGCCAGCACCCAGAGGACTAGCTATCAATATTTT. It yields the protein CASTQRTSYQYF.

The chain has TRBV12-3 or TRBV12-4 and TRBJ1-2; possible D gene TRBD1, 6 bases. The germline V and J ends were trimmed by 1 base and 11 bases, with 17 bases remaining between them. There are 14 residues in the CDR3. The CDR3 sequence is CASSLGGAETRYTF. The CDR3 DNA reads TGTGCCAGCAGTTTAGGGGGGGCAGAGACCCGGTACACCTTC.

The CDR3 is CASSLATAMNTEAFF. CDR3 bases: TGTGCCAGCAGCTTGGCCACAGCTATGAACACTGAAGCTTTCTTT. The gene calls are TRBV5-6 and TRBJ1-1; D uncertain. The CDR3 length is 15 residues. Germline V gene lookup returns CDR1 SGHDT and CDR2 YYEEEE. V lost 0 bases and J lost 0, with 9 bases in between.

This clonotype was counted only a few times. The chain has TRBV5-6 and TRBJ1-1; TRBD1 matches at 8 bases. Germline-derived CDR1 and CDR2 are SGHDT and YYEEEE. V lost 2 bases and J lost 5; bases outside the gene matches: 8. CDR3 length: 15 amino acids. The CDR3 protein is CASSFRRTGKTEAFF. The CDR3 DNA sequence: TGTGCCAGCAGCTTCAGGCGGACAGGGAAGACTGAAGCTTTCTTT. The variable domain in full, completed from reference TRBV5-6 and TRBJ1-1, reads DAGVTQSPTHLIKTRGQQVTLRCSPKSGHDTVSWYQQALGQGPQFIFQYYEEEERQRGNFPDRFSGHQFPNYSSELNVNALLLGDSALYLCASSFRRTGKTEAFFGQGTRLTVV.

This clonotype was counted between two and nine times. This chain joins TRBV6-1 and TRBJ2-6; 9 bases are shared with TRBD2. The germline CDR1 and CDR2 sequences are MNHNS and SASEGT. Trimming at V came to 2 bases and at J to 1 base, leaving 9 bases not matched to a gene. The length of the CDR3 is 19 residues. The CDR3 sequence: CASSELAGLFLSGANVLTF. The CDR3 DNA reads TGTGCCAGCAGTGAACTAGCGGGGTTGTTTCTGTCTGGGGCCAACGTCCTGACTTTC.

The chain combines TRBV25-1 with TRBJ2-3; 8 nucleotides match TRBD2. Germline assignment: CDR1 MGHDK and CDR2 SYGVNS. The J segment lost 7 bases and the V segment lost 0 bases, leaving 6 bases of the junction unmatched. The CDR3 is 15 residues long. CDR3: CASSEYRGGRNTQYF. The CDR3 DNA reads as TGTGCCAGCAGTGAATATCGGGGGGGGCGAAATACGCAGTATTTT. Full variable domain (outside the CDR3, taken from reference TRBV25-1 and TRBJ2-3): EADIYQTPRYLVIGTGKKITLECSQTMGHDKMYWYQQDPGMELHLIHYSYGVNSTEKGDLSSESTVSRIRTEHFPLTLESARPSHTSQYLCASSEYRGGRNTQYFGPGTRLTVL.

This clonotype turned up a few times. V usage is TRBV7-8 and J usage is TRBJ1-3; TRBD1 matches at 9 bases. Per the germline V gene, CDR1 is SGHVS and CDR2 is FQNEAQ. This CDR3 contains 17 residues. V trimming: 3 bases; J trimming: 4 bases; junction bases outside the gene matches: 10. For the CDR3, the DNA is TGTGCCAGCAGCTTTCGTAGGACAGGGGTTTCAGGAAACACCATATATTTT. Translation gives CASSFRRTGVSGNTIYF. The full variable domain, its missing parts supplied by reference TRBV7-8 and TRBJ1-3, is GAGVSQSPRYKVAKRGQDVALRCDPISGHVSLFWYQQALGQGPEFLTYFQNEAQLDKSGLPSDRFFAERPEGSVSTLKIQRTQQEDSAVYLCASSFRRTGVSGNTIYFGEGSWLTVV.

This clonotype was observed a few times. The chain is built from TRBV5-5 and TRBJ2-7; D is possibly TRBD2 (6 bases). The germline V gene has CDR1 SGHKS and CDR2 YYEKEE (reference sequence). The CDR3 contains 14 residues. V dropped 3 bases and J dropped 2 bases, with 12 bases sitting between them. The CDR3, as DNA: TGTGCCAGCAGCTCTCCGGGACTTACCTACGAGCAGTACTTC. This gives the protein CASSSPGLTYEQYF. Full variable domain (remainder filled in from reference TRBV5-5 and TRBJ2-7): DAGVTQSPTHLIKTRGQQVTLRCSPISGHKSVSWYQQVLGQGPQFIFQYYEKEERGRGNFPDRFSARQFPNYSSELNVNALLLGDSALYLCASSSPGLTYEQYFGPGTRLTVT.